Below, 18 T cell receptor beta chains from the same sample are listed, as sequenced in a study of blood T cell repertoires in COVID-19. The data were produced by immunoSEQ multiplex PCR, yet TCRdb's version contains in-frame clones alone and is incomplete. The sample holds around 240,000 clones, roughly 88% seen once. The material sequenced was PBMCs or T cells enriched from blood (not recorded which). The receptors were gathered from a woman aged 50 to 60 who had recovered from COVID-19.

This sequence joins TRBV18 and TRBJ2-5; no firm D call. Germline CDR1 reads KGHSH; CDR2 reads LQKENI. V lost 6 bases to trimming and J lost 0 bases, with 5 bases between them. The CDR3 totals 12 residues. The CDR3 sequence is CASSPDQETQYF. The CDR3 nucleotides read TGTGCCAGCTCCCCGGACCAAGAGACCCAGTACTTC.

CDR3 nucleotide sequence: TGTGCCAGCAGGAGGGGGTATTTGGTCGCAGATACGCAGTATTTT. Protein product: CASRRGYLVADTQYF. The chain is built from TRBV11-2 and TRBJ2-3, with a tentative D call TRBD1 (6 bases). Germline V gene data show CDR1 as SGHAT and CDR2 as FQNNGV. The V end was cut by 6 bases, the J end by 4 bases, with 17 bases between. The CDR3 runs 15 residues.

This sequence joins TRBV5-6 and TRBJ1-1; perhaps TRBD1 as D (6 bases). Trimming pared 6 bases from V and 2 bases from J, leaving 17 bases between. Germline CDR1 SGHDT, CDR2 YYEEEE. This CDR3 has 15 residues. The CDR3 is CASNPVRGGNTEAFF. The CDR3 DNA reads as TGTGCCAGCAACCCTGTCCGGGGGGGCAACACTGAAGCTTTCTTT.

The V gene is TRBV3-1 (or the pseudogene TRBV3-2), the J gene TRBJ2-7, with 11 positions matching TRBD2. The CDR3 contains 15 residues. Germline V CDR1 and CDR2: LGHDT, YNNKEL (reference sequence). The ends lost 3 bases at V and 2 bases at J; junction bases unmatched: 3. The CDR3 reads CASSQTSGATYEQYF. The CDR3 DNA follows: TGTGCCAGCAGCCAGACTAGCGGGGCCACCTACGAGCAGTACTTC.

The chain carries TRBV30 and TRBJ2-1, with D tentatively TRBD2 (6 bases). The CDR3 covers 14 residues. V was trimmed by 8 bases and J by 0 bases, leaving 14 bases between them. CDR1 is GTSNPN, CDR2 SVGIG, per germline (reference sequence). CDR3 DNA: TGTGCCGGAAATAGCGGAAGCTCCTACAATGAGCAGTTCTTC. It specifies CAGNSGSSYNEQFF.

J is TRBJ2-3 and V is TRBV11-1; D may be TRBD1 (6 bases). With 5 bases removed from V and 5 bases from J, the gap between germline ends came to 17 bases. The CDR3 runs 15 residues. CDR1 SGHAT and CDR2 FQDESV come from the germline V gene (reference sequence). The CDR3 reads CASSTTFQGRDTQYF. CDR3 sequence (DNA): TGTGCCAGCAGCACAACTTTCCAGGGGAGAGATACGCAGTATTTT.

This chain links TRBV28 with TRBJ1-4; the match to TRBD1 covers 8 bases. The CDR3 is 15 residues long. Trimming cost V 6 bases and J 8 bases; bases outside gene matches: 11. Per the germline V gene, CDR1 is MDHEN and CDR2 is SYDVKM. CDR3 residues: CASSTTGQGREKLFF. The CDR3 region has the DNA TGTGCCAGCAGCACGACCGGACAGGGTAGGGAAAAACTGTTTTTT.

V is TRBV6-2 or TRBV6-3 and J is TRBJ1-2; a weak D match, TRBD1 (6 bases). The CDR3 sequence is 13 residues long. Germline assignment: CDR1 MNHEY and CDR2 SVGEGT. The V gene lost 4 bases and the J gene lost 8 bases, with 14 bases spanning the gap. CDR3 residues: CASSWARGSGYTF. CDR3 bases: TGTGCCAGCAGTTGGGCCAGGGGAAGCGGCTACACCTTC.

This chain links TRBV7-2 with TRBJ1-6; no reliable D call. V dropped 3 bases and J dropped 6 bases, with 3 bases sitting between them. CDR3 length equals 12 residues. Germline lookup yields CDR1 SGHTA and CDR2 FQGNSA. CDR3 nucleotides: TGTGCCAGCAGCTTTAGTAATTCACCCCTCCACTTT. It encodes CASSFSNSPLHF.

The rearrangement uses TRBV10-2 and TRBJ1-1, with D tentatively TRBD1 (6 bases). V was trimmed by 0 bases and J by 0 bases, leaving 17 bases between them. The CDR3 is 18 residues long. Germline assignment: CDR1 WSHSY and CDR2 SAAADI. The CDR3 sequence is CASSESTLGGTMNTEAFF. Here the CDR3 DNA reads TGCGCCAGCAGTGAGTCGACTCTAGGGGGAACGATGAACACTGAAGCTTTCTTT.

The chain employs TRBV11-1 and TRBJ2-5, with 10 positions matching TRBD2. The CDR3 has 16 residues. The germline gives CDR1 SGHAT, CDR2 FQDESV (reference sequence). With 1 base clipped from V and 4 bases from J, the junction kept 6 bases outside the gene matches. The CDR3 coding sequence is TGTGCCAGCAGCTTAGTGGCGCTAGCGGGGGCAGAGACCCAGTACTTC. Amino acids: CASSLVALAGAETQYF.

The chain is built from TRBV6-5 and TRBJ1-2, with D tentatively TRBD1 (6 bases). The germline V and J ends were trimmed by 5 bases and 7 bases, with 17 bases remaining between them. CDR3 length: 14 amino acids. Looked up from germline, CDR1 is MNHEY and CDR2 is SVGAGI. CDR3 in DNA: TGTGCCAGCAGTACCATGGACAGTAGAGGTGGCTACACCTTC. Protein sequence: CASSTMDSRGGYTF.

This chain joins TRBV3-1 (or the pseudogene TRBV3-2) and TRBJ1-2; D ambiguous. This CDR3 region has 13 residues. Trimming removed 1 base from V and 4 bases from J, with 7 bases in between. In germline, CDR1 is LGHDT, CDR2 YNNKEL (reference sequence). The CDR3 is CASSQARRYGYTF. DNA for the CDR3: TGTGCCAGCAGCCAAGCCAGGCGCTATGGCTACACCTTC.

The gene calls are TRBV19 and TRBJ1-5; 9 bases match TRBD1. Germline CDR1 LNHDA, CDR2 SQIVND (reference sequence). Germline trimming cut 5 bases from V and 5 bases from J; bases unmatched to any gene: 4. This CDR3 spans 14 amino acids. The CDR3 loop reads CASSVRTGDQPQHF. The CDR3 bases are TGTGCCAGTAGTGTCCGGACAGGGGATCAGCCCCAGCATTTT.

J is TRBJ1-2 and V is TRBV2, with 7 positions matching TRBD1. Trimming removed 6 bases from V and 10 bases from J; junction bases left unmatched: 2. The CDR3 loop spans 10 amino acids. CDR1 SNHLY and CDR2 FYNNEI come from the germline V gene. In DNA, the CDR3 is TGTGCCAGCAGGGGACAGTTCTACACCTTC. It codes for CASRGQFYTF.

This clone was recorded a few times. This rearrangement joins TRBV7-2 to TRBJ2-3; a possible D gene is TRBD1 (5 bases). This CDR3 is 15 amino acids long. The germline V and J ends were trimmed by 3 bases and 7 bases, with 17 bases remaining between them. Per germline, CDR1 SGHTA and CDR2 FQGNSA. The CDR3 DNA follows: TGTGCCAGCAGCTTGGGGCGCCCATCGTCTCATACGCAGTATTTT. Translating it yields CASSLGRPSSHTQYF.

The V gene is TRBV5-1, the J gene TRBJ2-7, with TRBD1 identical over 7 bases. The J segment lost 1 base and the V segment lost 3 bases, leaving 4 bases of the junction unmatched. This CDR3 region has 14 residues. Germline CDR1 and CDR2: SGHRS and YFSETQ. CDR3 sequence: CASSSHRGSYEQYF. DNA for the CDR3: TGCGCCAGCAGCTCCCACAGGGGATCCTACGAGCAGTACTTC.

This clone was detected only once. The CDR3 reads CAIRPGQGRYGYTF. In nucleotides, the CDR3 is TGTGCCATCAGACCGGGACAGGGTCGCTATGGCTACACCTTC. This chain connects TRBV10-3 to TRBJ1-2, with 9 bases identical to TRBD1. J was trimmed by 4 bases and V by 6 bases; bases with no gene match: 6. The CDR3 is 14 amino acids. The germline V gene encodes CDR1 ENHRY and CDR2 SYGVKD.